This passage covers 26 T cell receptor beta chains from one sample sequenced in a study of blood T cell repertoires in COVID-19. Assay: immunoSEQ multiplex PCR; the TCRdb copy retains only in-frame clones and omits some. Of about 370,000 clones in the sample, approximately 88% were seen once. The sequenced sample was peripheral blood. These receptors all come from a woman aged 25 to 39 with COVID-19, enrolled during active disease.

The J gene is TRBJ2-1, the V gene TRBV15, with 10 bases matching TRBD2. V lost 1 base to trimming and J lost 16 bases; unmatched junction nucleotides: 4. In germline, CDR1 is LNHNV, CDR2 YYDKDF (reference sequence). There are 12 residues in the CDR3. The CDR3 region is CATSRVAGGEFF. CDR3 sequence (DNA): TGTGCCACCAGCAGAGTAGCGGGGGGTGAATTCTTC.

For the CDR3, the DNA is TGTGCCAGCACGCTACTGGGGCGCGAGGCTGCGAGAGGCAATCAGCCCCAGCATTTT. Translated: CASTLLGREAARGNQPQHF. The chain is built from TRBV4-2 and TRBJ1-5; D might be TRBD1 (5 bases). Germline CDR1 and CDR2: LGHNA and YNFKEQ. This CDR3 spans 19 amino acids. Trimming shortened V by 7 bases and J by 2 bases, and 27 bases separated the two germline ends.

V gene TRBV5-1 combines with J gene TRBJ2-5; 7 nucleotides align to TRBD1. V was pared by 2 bases and J by 5 bases, with 21 bases of the junction left unmatched. CDR1 is SGHRS, CDR2 YFSETQ, per germline. The CDR3 totals 19 residues. The DNA of the CDR3 is TGCGCCAGCAGCTTCGTACGAAGCCCCCCGGGACAGAGAATTGAGACCCAGTACTTC. It encodes CASSFVRSPPGQRIETQYF.

This clone has only a few counts. The chain is built from TRBV6-2 or TRBV6-3 and TRBJ1-1, with D hard to call. Germline loops: CDR1 MNHEY, CDR2 SVGEGT. The CDR3 spans 14 residues. With 0 bases removed from V and 10 bases from J, the gap between germline ends came to 15 bases. DNA for the CDR3: TGTGCCAGCAGTTACTCGTACGCCCGTACACGAGCTTTCTTT. It is translated as CASSYSYARTRAFF.

This chain joins TRBV6-5 and TRBJ2-1; TRBD2 matches 7 bases. CDR1 is MNHEY and CDR2 is SVGAGI in the germline V gene. The CDR3 is 14 residues long. The V segment lost 7 bases and the J segment 0 bases; nucleotides outside the gene matches: 3. CDR3 bases: TGTGCCAGCATGTGGGGGGGCTCCTACAATGAGCAGTTCTTC. It specifies CASMWGGSYNEQFF.

This rearrangement joins TRBV12-3 or TRBV12-4 to TRBJ1-5; TRBD1 matches at 8 bases. This CDR3 is built from 12 residues. V shed 7 bases, J shed 13 bases, and the junction held 9 bases outside the gene matches. The CDR3 DNA is TGTGCCAGCACTCAGGGGGCGGGACCGCAGCATTTT. Translating gives CASTQGAGPQHF.

The rearrangement uses TRBV7-9 and TRBJ2-1; 7 bases map to TRBD1. With V trimmed by 5 bases and J by 1 base, 2 bases remained unmatched. From germline, CDR1 is SEHNR and CDR2 FQNEAQ (reference sequence). The CDR3 covers 14 residues. Here the CDR3 DNA reads TGTGCCAGCAGCGGGGACAGTTCCTACAATGAGCAGTTCTTC. It translates to CASSGDSSYNEQFF.

The J gene is TRBJ1-4, the V gene TRBV10-3; D is possibly TRBD1 (6 bases). Trimming took 5 bases from V and 3 from J, leaving 7 bases between them. The CDR3 loop spans 13 amino acids. CDR1 and CDR2 from the germline V gene are ENHRY and SYGVKD. The CDR3 reads CAISTGPNEKLFF. The CDR3 nucleotides read TGTGCCATCAGTACAGGGCCTAATGAAAAACTGTTTTTT.

DNA of the CDR3: TGTGCCAGCAGGATCGGGGGGGCGGTGGGTCGTGAAAAACTGTTTTTT. Translating gives CASRIGGAVGREKLFF. The rearrangement uses TRBV28 and TRBJ1-4; D may be TRBD1 (6 bases). Germline lookup yields CDR1 MDHEN and CDR2 SYDVKM. The CDR3 extends over 16 amino acids. The V end was cut by 6 bases, the J end by 7 bases, with 21 bases between.

V usage is TRBV7-9 and J usage is TRBJ1-1; TRBD1 matches 9 bases. CDR1 is SEHNR and CDR2 is FQNEAQ in the germline V gene (reference sequence). CDR3 length equals 15 residues. The trim removed 8 bases at V and 4 bases at J, leaving 11 bases unmatched. CDR3 sequence: CASGDRDLLITEAFF. The CDR3 region has the DNA TGTGCCAGCGGGGACAGGGATCTATTAATCACTGAAGCTTTCTTT. Based on the CDR3 plus reference TRBV7-9 and TRBJ1-1, the full variable domain is DTGVSQNPRHKITKRGQNVTFRCDPISEHNRLYWYRQTLGQGPEFLTYFQNEAQLEKSRLLSDRFSAERPKGSFSTLEIQRTEQGDSAMYLCASGDRDLLITEAFFGQGTRLTVV.

V gene TRBV4-1 combines with J gene TRBJ1-2; 7 bases are shared with TRBD1. V shed 0 bases, J shed 3 bases, and the junction held 4 bases outside the gene matches. The CDR3 covers 15 residues. Looked up from germline, CDR1 is MGHRA and CDR2 is YSYEKL. In DNA, the CDR3 is TGCGCCAGCAGCCAAGAGCCCGACAGGGACTATGGCTACACCTTC. It translates to CASSQEPDRDYGYTF.

The J gene is TRBJ1-5, the V gene TRBV28; no reliable D call. Germline CDR1 reads MDHEN; CDR2 reads SYDVKM. The V end was cut by 5 bases, the J end by 15 bases, with 23 bases between. This CDR3 is 14 amino acids long. DNA of the CDR3: TGTGCCAGCAGTCCCTCGTCAAGTCGCTCTCCAGGGCATTTT. Translating it yields CASSPSSSRSPGHF.

This clone has a handful of counts. The chain joins TRBV4-3 to TRBJ1-1, with D unclear. This CDR3 has 16 residues. From germline, CDR1 is LGHNA and CDR2 YSLEER. Trimming stripped 4 bases from V and 5 bases from J, with 20 bases between. The DNA for the CDR3 is TGCGCCAGCAGCCTACGGGGTAGCCGGGTCGGTACTGAAGCTTTCTTT. Translating gives CASSLRGSRVGTEAFF.

This rearrangement joins TRBV5-1 to TRBJ2-5; TRBD2 might be the D (7 bases). The length of the CDR3 is 14 residues. With 2 bases removed from V and 5 bases from J, the gap between germline ends came to 13 bases. Germline assignment: CDR1 SGHRS and CDR2 YFSETQ. CDR3 bases: TGCGCCAGCAGCTTTGACAAGGGGGGGGAGACCCAGTACTTC. Translation: CASSFDKGGETQYF.

This chain joins TRBV10-3 and TRBJ1-1; 10 positions match TRBD1. The germline V gene encodes CDR1 ENHRY and CDR2 SYGVKD. The CDR3 consists of 14 residues. V lost 10 bases to trimming and J lost 4 bases; unmatched junction nucleotides: 9. The CDR3 is CATGTGDGSTEAFF. CDR3 in DNA: TGTGCCACCGGGACAGGGGATGGGAGCACTGAAGCTTTCTTT.

A few counts support this clone. The sample contains more than one DNA sequence encoding this CDR3. The chain has TRBV27 and TRBJ2-7; 10 nucleotides agree with TRBD1. After removal of 0 bases from V and 0 bases from J, the junction contained 2 bases not matched to a gene. The CDR3 has 16 residues. Germline V gene data show CDR1 as MNHEY and CDR2 as SMNVEV (reference sequence). CDR3: CASSLSGTGDSYEQYF. The CDR3 DNA reads as TGTGCCAGCAGTTTATCCGGGACAGGGGACTCCTACGAGCAGTACTTC.

The chain couples TRBV7-8 to TRBJ2-5; D ambiguous. Trimming stripped 7 bases from V and 5 bases from J, with 14 bases between. Germline V gene lookup returns CDR1 SGHVS and CDR2 FQNEAQ. The CDR3 has 13 amino acids. This chain's CDR3 is CASTLSQLETQYF. The CDR3 bases are TGTGCCAGCACCCTTAGCCAGCTGGAGACCCAGTACTTC.

This chain uses TRBV24-1 with TRBJ1-2; 9 nucleotides agree with TRBD1. The V and J ends lost 7 bases and 7 bases, in that order; junction bases with no gene match: 6. The CDR3 covers 13 residues. Looked up from germline, CDR1 is KGHDR and CDR2 is SFDVKD. The CDR3 DNA sequence: TGTGCCACCAGCCCCGGACAGGGGATTGGCTACACCTTC. Translating gives CATSPGQGIGYTF.

In its sample, this clone was seen a few times. The chain uses TRBV4-2 and TRBJ2-7; D is unresolved. The CDR3 sequence is 13 residues long. V gave up 1 base and J gave up 6 bases, with 10 bases separating them. Germline V gene lookup returns CDR1 LGHNA and CDR2 YNFKEQ. The CDR3 sequence: CASSQVLTLEQYF. The CDR3 region has the DNA TGTGCCAGCAGCCAAGTTCTAACGCTCGAGCAGTACTTC.

The chain links TRBV19 to TRBJ1-5; 7 bases map to TRBD1. CDR3 length equals 15 residues. V trimming: 5 bases; J trimming: 6 bases; junction bases outside the gene matches: 10. CDR1 LNHDA and CDR2 SQIVND come from the germline V gene (reference sequence). DNA of the CDR3: TGTGCCAGTAGTGGGGGGACAGAGGTTGGTCAGCCCCAGCATTTT. Translated, it gives CASSGGTEVGQPQHF.

The gene calls are TRBV19 and TRBJ2-3; 9 nucleotides agree with TRBD2. CDR1 is LNHDA and CDR2 is SQIVND in the germline V gene (reference sequence). Losses at the gene ends were 10 bases for V and 4 bases for J; bases not matched to a gene: 6. This CDR3 comprises 13 residues. CDR3 sequence reads: CATGAGGSDTQYF. The DNA for the CDR3 is TGTGCCACCGGGGCGGGGGGGTCAGATACGCAGTATTTT.

J is TRBJ2-7 and V is TRBV2, with 10 bases lining up with TRBD1. The trim removed 5 bases at V and 3 bases at J, leaving 4 bases unmatched. Germline CDR1 is SNHLY and CDR2 is FYNNEI. The CDR3 has 14 amino acids. In DNA form, the CDR3 reads TGTGCCAGCAGTCAAGGACAGGGGGGCTACGAGCAGTACTTC. As protein: CASSQGQGGYEQYF. The variable domain in full, completed from reference TRBV2 and TRBJ2-7, reads EPEVTQTPSHQVTQMGQEVILRCVPISNHLYFYWYRQILGQKVEFLVSFYNNEISEKSEIFDDQFSVERPDGSNFTLKIRSTKLEDSAMYFCASSQGQGGYEQYFGPGTRLTVT.

The chain joins TRBV5-1 to TRBJ1-3, with D possibly TRBD1 on 6 matching bases. CDR1 is SGHRS and CDR2 is YFSETQ in the germline V gene. The CDR3 is 15 amino acids. V was shortened by 4 bases and J by 2 bases, with 13 bases between the two germline ends. Here the CDR3 DNA reads TGCGCCAGCAGCATGGAGGGGGATGCTGGAAACACCATATATTTT. Its protein product is CASSMEGDAGNTIYF.

The V gene is TRBV6-5, the J gene TRBJ1-1; D is perhaps TRBD1 (5 bases). From germline, CDR1 is MNHEY and CDR2 SVGAGI. The CDR3 is 15 amino acids. V gave up 5 bases and J gave up 5 bases, with 18 bases separating them. The CDR3, as DNA: TGTGCCAGCAGTCCCCGGGGCGGGGGGAGTACTGAAGCTTTCTTT. Amino acids: CASSPRGGGSTEAFF.

V and J are TRBV9 and TRBJ2-2; 9 positions agree with TRBD2. The CDR3 is made up of 18 amino acids. Germline CDR1 reads SGDLS; CDR2 reads YYNGEE. J lost 2 bases, V lost 2 bases, and 10 bases had no gene match. In DNA form, the CDR3 reads TGTGCCAGCAGCGTCCCGGGGGGGGGACTAGCTAACACCGGGGAGCTGTTTTTT. This gives the protein CASSVPGGGLANTGELFF.

The chain is built from TRBV6-2 or TRBV6-3 and TRBJ2-3, with D perhaps TRBD1 (5 bases). Germline V gene data show CDR1 as MNHEY and CDR2 as SVGEGT. V lost 4 bases and J 6 bases, leaving 11 bases between the germline ends. The CDR3 consists of 13 residues. This chain's CDR3 is CASSSEGVDTQYF. For the CDR3, the DNA is TGTGCCAGCAGTTCTGAAGGGGTGGATACGCAGTATTTT.